Sequencing of this T cell receptor (beta chain) was carried out in a study of cytomegalovirus exposure and HLA in healthy donors. Study-level information: Just over 80% of several hundred genotyped donors fell in the Caucasian-associated ancestry cluster. Study outcomes and limitations: In an earlier analysis, about 87% or about 30%: the productive usage of most TCR beta V segments.

PCR amplification relied on 60 Vbeta primers (plus 13 Jbeta primers). TCRdb keeps only in-frame clones here, not all; method: immunoSEQ multiplex PCR. The data show about 160,000 clones, approximately 81% seen once. This clone was recorded a few times. Its antigen is not known. This CDR3 contains 12 residues. Germline loops: CDR1 LNHDA, CDR2 SQIVND (reference sequence). Unmatched junction bases numbered 0, after V lost 6 bases and J lost 4 bases. The genes are TRBV19 and TRBJ2-1; 7 bases align to TRBD2. This receptor was identified in a man between 18 and 29 years old in good health and CMV-seronegative. Sequenced sample: PBMCs. The CDR3 loop is CASSGGYNEQFF. In DNA, the CDR3 is TGTGCCAGTAGCGGGGGGTACAATGAGCAGTTCTTC.